The present T cell receptor (beta chain) was sequenced within a study of blood T cell repertoires in COVID-19. Study-level information: T cells, B-cell-depleted T cells, or PBMCs provided the cDNA or gDNA that served as material.

The V gene's germline CDR1 is LNHDA and CDR2 SQIVND (reference sequence). The CDR3 is made up of 13 amino acids. Trimming pared 7 bases from V and 2 bases from J, leaving 11 bases between. Original handling: Amplification of reference gene primers was used by the study to estimate nucleated cell counts. Libraries were prepared by immunoSEQ multiplex PCR; TCRdb keeps only in-frame clonotypes and omits some of them. V and J calls and clone size are as listed in that table; D and trimming were resolved from the DNA. Among about 220,000 clones listed, roughly 84% were seen once. This TCR was recovered from an older woman who had recovered from COVID-19. The V call is TRBV19, the J call TRBJ1-2; unclear D gene. The sequenced sample consisted of peripheral blood. The CDR3 nucleotides are TGTGCCAGTACTCCTACAGACAACTATGGCTACACCTTC. This translates into CASTPTDNYGYTF.